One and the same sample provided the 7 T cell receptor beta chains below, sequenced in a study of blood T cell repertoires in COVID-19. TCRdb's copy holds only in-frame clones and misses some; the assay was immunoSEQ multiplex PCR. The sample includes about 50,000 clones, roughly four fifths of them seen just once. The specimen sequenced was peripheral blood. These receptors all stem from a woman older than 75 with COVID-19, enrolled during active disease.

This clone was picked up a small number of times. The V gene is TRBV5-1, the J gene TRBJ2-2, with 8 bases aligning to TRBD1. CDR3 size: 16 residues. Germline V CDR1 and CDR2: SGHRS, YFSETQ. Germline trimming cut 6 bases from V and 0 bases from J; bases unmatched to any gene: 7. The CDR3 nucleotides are TGCGCCAGCAAGGCCCAACAGGGGGCGAACACCGGGGAGCTGTTTTTT. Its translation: CASKAQQGANTGELFF.

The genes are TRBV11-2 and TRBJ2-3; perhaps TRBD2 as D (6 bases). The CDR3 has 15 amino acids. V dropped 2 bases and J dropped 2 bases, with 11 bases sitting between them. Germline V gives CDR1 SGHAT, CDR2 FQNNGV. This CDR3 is CASSLIAEYTDTQYF. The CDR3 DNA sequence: TGTGCCAGCAGCTTAATAGCGGAATACACAGATACGCAGTATTTT. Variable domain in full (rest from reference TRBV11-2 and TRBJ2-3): EAGVAQSPRYKIIEKRQSVAFWCNPISGHATLYWYQQILGQGPKLLIQFQNNGVVDDSQLPKDRFSAERLKGVDSTLKIQPAKLEDSAVYLCASSLIAEYTDTQYFGPGTRLTVL.

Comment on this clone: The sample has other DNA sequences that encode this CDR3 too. The CDR3: CASSQDFLAEQYF. In DNA form, the CDR3 reads TGTGCCAGCAGCCAAGATTTTCTAGCAGAGCAGTACTTC. The chain joins TRBV14 to TRBJ2-7; D perhaps matches TRBD2 (5 bases). This CDR3 spans 13 amino acids. Germline CDR1 reads SGHDN; CDR2 reads FVKESK. The ends were cut back, 0 bases at V and 7 bases at J, with 10 bases in the middle.

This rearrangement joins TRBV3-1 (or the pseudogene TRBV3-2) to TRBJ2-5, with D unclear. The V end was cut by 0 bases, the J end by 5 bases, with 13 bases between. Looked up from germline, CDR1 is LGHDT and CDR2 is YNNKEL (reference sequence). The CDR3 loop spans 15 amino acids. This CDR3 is CASSQDRRLRETQYF. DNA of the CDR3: TGTGCCAGCAGCCAAGATCGCCGACTGAGGGAGACCCAGTACTTC.

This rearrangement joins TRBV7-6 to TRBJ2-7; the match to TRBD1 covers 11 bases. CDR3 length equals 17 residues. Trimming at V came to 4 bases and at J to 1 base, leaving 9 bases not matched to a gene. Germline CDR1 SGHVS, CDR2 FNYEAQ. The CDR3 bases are TGTGCCAGCAGCTCAATCCCAGGACAGGGGGCGTCCTACGAGCAGTACTTC. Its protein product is CASSSIPGQGASYEQYF.

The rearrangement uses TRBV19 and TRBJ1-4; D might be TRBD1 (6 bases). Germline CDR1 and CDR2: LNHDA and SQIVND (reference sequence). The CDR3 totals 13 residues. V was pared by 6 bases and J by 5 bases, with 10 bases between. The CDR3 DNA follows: TGTGCCAGTAGAACGCAGGGGAATGAAAAACTGTTTTTT. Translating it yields CASRTQGNEKLFF.

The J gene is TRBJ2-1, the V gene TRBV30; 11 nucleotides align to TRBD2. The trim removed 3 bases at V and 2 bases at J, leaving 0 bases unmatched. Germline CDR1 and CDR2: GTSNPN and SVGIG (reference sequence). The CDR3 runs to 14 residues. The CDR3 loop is CAWRGLAAYNEQFF. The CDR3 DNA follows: TGTGCCTGGAGGGGACTAGCGGCCTACAATGAGCAGTTCTTC.